The 27 T cell receptor beta chains below all came from one sample that was sequenced in a study of T-cell memory formation after mild COVID-19. One entry per CDR3 protein, called by TCRdb with MiXCR from the 5' RACE reads. Here the sample spans 400,000 or so distinct CDR3 sequences, 20% being singletons. The sequenced sample was PBMCs or a T cell subset sorted from them (not recorded which). The receptors were gathered from an adult woman who had mild COVID-19 (a few samples of this study predate the infection). Cell type and time point are not known.

This chain links TRBV21-1 with TRBJ2-7; the DNA was not compared with TRBD1, the D call given in the table. TRBV21-1 is a listed pseudogene. The CDR3 spans 15 residues. The chain's CDR3 is CASRQGTGLFYEQYF. The CDR3 DNA reads as TGTGCCAGCAGGCAAGGGACAGGGTTGTTCTACGAGCAGTACTTC.

The sample holds many counts of this clonotype. The CDR3 DNA is TGTGCCAGCTCACTTCGGCCCACAGATACGCAGTATTTT. It yields the protein CASSLRPTDTQYF. The V gene is TRBV18, the J gene TRBJ2-3; unclear D gene. CDR1 is KGHSH and CDR2 is LQKENI in the germline V gene. The CDR3 spans 13 residues. V dropped 4 bases and J dropped 2 bases, with 7 bases sitting between them.

The rearrangement links TRBV12-3 or TRBV12-4 to TRBJ1-3, with D perhaps matching TRBD1 (5 bases). The CDR3 extends over 13 amino acids. The germline V and J ends were trimmed by 7 bases and 2 bases, with 9 bases remaining between them. The CDR3 DNA is TGTGCCAGCACCCGGGGGACTGGAAACACCATATATTTT. Protein: CASTRGTGNTIYF.

The rearrangement uses TRBV4-2 and TRBJ2-7, with 11 bases lining up with TRBD2. CDR1 and CDR2 from the germline V gene are LGHNA and YNFKEQ. This CDR3 region has 16 residues. The V segment lost 1 base and the J segment 2 bases; nucleotides outside the gene matches: 4. CDR3 protein: CASSQASTSGAYEQYF. The DNA of the CDR3 is TGTGCCAGCAGCCAAGCGTCGACTAGCGGGGCCTACGAGCAGTACTTC.

This chain links TRBV4-3 with TRBJ2-3; a possible D gene is TRBD2 (5 bases). CDR1 is LGHNA, CDR2 YSLEER, per germline. V lost 1 base, J lost 4 bases, and 9 bases lay in between. The CDR3 is 14 residues long. The CDR3 protein is CASSQVSAADTQYF. The DNA for the CDR3 is TGCGCCAGCAGCCAAGTTAGCGCTGCAGATACGCAGTATTTT.

The chain has TRBV18 and TRBJ1-6, with 7 bases that match TRBD1. The CDR3 has 16 residues. The junction had 5 bases not matched to a gene; V was cut back by 1 base and J by 5 bases. CDR1 is KGHSH, CDR2 LQKENI, per germline. The DNA of the CDR3 is TGTGCCAGCTCACCACTTCCGGGACAGCATAATTCACCCCTCCACTTT. It codes for CASSPLPGQHNSPLHF.

This clonotype was recorded a few times. The chain is built from TRBV6-5 and TRBJ1-2, with D perhaps TRBD1 (6 bases). Germline lookup yields CDR1 MNHEY and CDR2 SVGAGI. The CDR3 is 14 amino acids. The V and J ends lost 6 bases and 4 bases respectively, with 15 bases between them. The CDR3 DNA sequence: TGTGCCAGCAGCGCCGCCGGGGGCGCCTATGGCTACACCTTC. The encoded protein is CASSAAGGAYGYTF.

CDR3 region: CASSLVASGSFHEQFF. CDR3 sequence (DNA): TGTGCCAGCAGCTTGGTAGCTAGCGGGAGTTTCCATGAGCAGTTCTTC. The V and J genes are TRBV5-6 and TRBJ2-1, with TRBD2 matching 10 bases. Per the germline V gene, CDR1 is SGHDT and CDR2 is YYEEEE. V lost 0 bases and J lost 8; bases outside the gene matches: 8. The CDR3 is 16 residues long.

This clonotype was recorded a few times. The chain couples TRBV7-6 to TRBJ2-1; TRBD2 aligns across 13 bases. Trimming cost V 6 bases and J 6 bases; bases outside gene matches: 2. CDR1 is SGHVS and CDR2 is FNYEAQ in the germline V gene. CDR3 length: 14 amino acids. In DNA form, the CDR3 reads TGTGCCAGCAGTTGGACTAGCGGGAGCAATGAGCAGTTCTTC. Its translation: CASSWTSGSNEQFF.

This clonotype appeared a few times. This chain joins TRBV20-1 and TRBJ1-4; the D gene is possibly TRBD1 (6 bases). The CDR3 consists of 13 residues. Germline V gene sequence: CDR1 DFQATT, CDR2 SNEGSKA (reference sequence). The V end lost 4 bases, the J end lost 7 bases, and 13 bases lay between the germline ends. The CDR3 nucleotides are TGCAGTGCTACAACAGGGAGAGTTGAAAAACTGTTTTTT. Amino acid sequence: CSATTGRVEKLFF.

Many counts were recorded for this clonotype. This chain joins TRBV7-6 and TRBJ1-5; D is possibly TRBD1 (5 bases). From germline, CDR1 is SGHVS and CDR2 FNYEAQ. The V and J ends lost 5 bases and 3 bases respectively, with 11 bases between them. The CDR3 has 14 residues. Here the CDR3 reads CASSAGSPNQPQHF. The CDR3 DNA sequence: TGTGCCAGCAGCGCAGGGTCCCCCAATCAGCCCCAGCATTTT.

The V gene is TRBV5-1, the J gene TRBJ1-2; the D gene is possibly TRBD1 (5 bases). This CDR3 has 16 residues. CDR1 SGHRS and CDR2 YFSETQ come from the germline V gene. Trimming took off 2 bases at V and 8 bases at J, with 22 bases between the two ends. The CDR3 DNA reads TGCGCCAGCAGCTTAGCACTGGGGCAGGAGTCGCCCGGCTACACCTTC. Translating it yields CASSLALGQESPGYTF.

In its sample, this clonotype was seen a few times. The chain has TRBV7-9 and TRBJ1-5; D might be TRBD1 (6 bases). The V gene's germline CDR1 is SEHNR and CDR2 FQNEAQ (reference sequence). CDR3 length: 15 amino acids. Trimming cost V 6 bases and J 3 bases, with 15 bases left between them. CDR3 sequence (DNA): TGTGCCAGCAGTCTCACAGCAGGGGTCAATCAGCCCCAGCATTTT. This gives the protein CASSLTAGVNQPQHF.

This clonotype was counted ten times or more. J is TRBJ2-1 and V is TRBV7-3, with a tentative D call TRBD2 (5 bases). V lost 6 bases and J lost 0, with 12 bases in between. The length of the CDR3 is 15 residues. Germline values: CDR1 SGHTA, CDR2 FQGTGA. CDR3 region: CASSLDGGSYNEQFF. The CDR3 DNA reads TGTGCCAGCAGTTTAGACGGAGGCTCCTACAATGAGCAGTTCTTC.

The V gene is TRBV5-1, the J gene TRBJ1-1, with D uncertain. The CDR3 consists of 15 residues. Trimming left V 4 bases short and J 1 base short, with 14 bases between. Germline V gene sequence: CDR1 SGHRS, CDR2 YFSETQ. The CDR3 sequence is CASSPARGGNTEAFF. CDR3 nucleotides: TGCGCCAGCAGCCCGGCCCGGGGAGGGAACACTGAAGCTTTCTTT. The full variable domain, completed using reference TRBV5-1 and TRBJ1-1, is KAGVTQTPRYLIKTRGQQVTLSCSPISGHRSVSWYQQTPGQGLQFLFEYFSETQRNKGNFPGRFSGRQFSNSRSEMNVSTLELGDSALYLCASSPARGGNTEAFFGQGTRLTVV.

V gene TRBV20-1 combines with J gene TRBJ2-1; 9 bases agree with TRBD1. The CDR3 sequence is 15 residues long. Germline values: CDR1 DFQATT, CDR2 SNEGSKA (reference sequence). Unmatched junction bases numbered 7, after V lost 6 bases and J lost 1 base. CDR3 sequence: CSAHTGTGSYNEQFF. In nucleotides, the CDR3 is TGCAGTGCCCATACCGGGACAGGGTCCTACAATGAGCAGTTCTTC.

This clonotype was seen repeatedly, ten times or more. Its ends do not fully match the called genes, so a read error is possible. The J gene is TRBJ1-1, the V gene TRBV7-9; possibly TRBD1 for D (5 bases). The CDR3 has 15 amino acids. In germline, CDR1 is SEHNR, CDR2 FQNEAQ (reference sequence). The DNA for the CDR3 is TGCGCCAGCAGCTTAGCCCAGGGACTGAACACTGAAGCTTTCTTT. Its translation is CASSLAQGLNTEAFF.

This chain connects TRBV27 to TRBJ1-1; 9 bases are shared with TRBD1. V dropped 5 bases and J dropped 8; count of bases not matched to a gene: 12. There are 15 residues in the CDR3. The V gene's germline CDR1 is MNHEY and CDR2 SMNVEV (reference sequence). CDR3 nucleotide sequence: TGTGCCAGCAGTCCGGGACAGGGTATCGGGGGCGAAGCTTTCTTT. It is translated as CASSPGQGIGGEAFF.

This clonotype has a handful of counts. The chain is built from TRBV7-2 and TRBJ2-3; 8 bases agree with TRBD2. This CDR3 is built from 16 residues. CDR1 is SGHTA, CDR2 FQGNSA, per germline. The V segment lost 1 base and the J segment 5 bases; nucleotides outside the gene matches: 8. CDR3 bases: TGTGCCAGCAGCTTAGGGGTGGCGGGAGGCATAGATACGCAGTATTTT. Amino acid sequence: CASSLGVAGGIDTQYF.

This chain uses TRBV7-2 with TRBJ2-5, with 7 bases matching TRBD1. The CDR3 totals 18 residues. V trimming: 1 base; J trimming: 1 base; junction bases outside the gene matches: 12. Germline CDR1 SGHTA, CDR2 FQGNSA. The CDR3 spells CASSLGFMGQTLQETQYF. The CDR3 DNA sequence: TGTGCCAGCAGCTTAGGATTTATGGGACAGACCCTCCAAGAGACCCAGTACTTC.

This clonotype has only a few counts. This chain uses TRBV29-1 with TRBJ2-7; 8 bases are shared with TRBD1. The CDR3 is made up of 14 amino acids. Trimming took 5 bases from V and 1 from J; bases not matched to a gene: 7. Germline loops: CDR1 SQVTM, CDR2 ANQGSEA. DNA for the CDR3: TGCAGCGTTCTAGACAGGGGAGCATCCTACGAGCAGTACTTC. Amino acid sequence: CSVLDRGASYEQYF.

This clonotype was recorded a few times. The chain combines TRBV20-1 with TRBJ2-7; tentative D call: TRBD1 (5 bases). Trimming stripped 3 bases from V and 0 bases from J, with 15 bases between. The CDR3 extends over 15 amino acids. Per germline, CDR1 DFQATT and CDR2 SNEGSKA (reference sequence). CDR3 nucleotide sequence: TGCAGTGCTAGGGTCAGGGCAGACAACTCCTACGAGCAGTACTTC. It codes for CSARVRADNSYEQYF.

V is TRBV20-1 and J is TRBJ2-7; D ambiguous. This CDR3 has 8 amino acids. V shed 1 base and J shed 10 bases, with 2 bases lying between them. The germline V gene has CDR1 DFQATT and CDR2 SNEGSKA (reference sequence). The CDR3 sequence: CSARAQYF. The CDR3 coding sequence is TGCAGTGCTAGAGCACAGTACTTC.

This clonotype was observed many times. The chain combines TRBV5-1 with TRBJ2-7; 7 bases are shared with TRBD1. The CDR3 is 14 amino acids. The ends lost 8 bases at V and 1 base at J; junction bases unmatched: 9. Germline CDR1 and CDR2: SGHRS and YFSETQ. The chain's CDR3 is CASSDREGSYEQYF. The CDR3, as DNA: TGCGCCAGTAGCGACAGGGAAGGGTCCTACGAGCAGTACTTC.

This sequence joins TRBV27 and TRBJ2-2, with D possibly being TRBD1 (7 bases). V lost 5 bases and J lost 6, with 16 bases in between. CDR3 length: 15 amino acids. The germline V gene encodes CDR1 MNHEY and CDR2 SMNVEV (reference sequence). CDR3 region: CASSLQGGRAGELFF. Here the CDR3 DNA reads TGTGCCAGCAGTCTGCAGGGGGGCCGGGCCGGGGAGCTGTTTTTT.

This chain connects TRBV6-2 or TRBV6-3 to TRBJ2-7, with TRBD2 matching over 10 bases. The CDR3 has 18 residues. The germline V gene encodes CDR1 MNHEY and CDR2 SVGEGT. V lost 0 bases and J lost 5; bases outside the gene matches: 13. In DNA, the CDR3 is TGTGCCAGCAGTTACTCATCTGACCTAGCGGGAGTCCTGGACGAGCAGTACTTC. Translated, it gives CASSYSSDLAGVLDEQYF.

This clonotype was detected a few times. The chain uses TRBV20-1 and TRBJ1-5; 8 bases align to TRBD1. J was trimmed by 4 bases and V by 5 bases; bases with no gene match: 7. Germline CDR1 and CDR2: DFQATT and SNEGSKA (reference sequence). This CDR3 spans 14 amino acids. CDR3 in amino acids: CSARGTGFNQPQHF. CDR3 DNA sequence: TGCAGTGCTCGCGGGACAGGATTTAATCAGCCCCAGCATTTT.